The 19 T cell receptor beta chains presented below share a single source sample, sequenced in a study of blood T cell repertoires in COVID-19. Sequencing was performed with immunoSEQ multiplex PCR; in TCRdb, only in-frame clones are kept and a portion is missing. The repertoire holds about 180,000 clones, with approximately 88% as singletons. The sequencing sample was made of peripheral blood. These receptors all stem from a woman aged 30 to 39 with acute or convalescent COVID-19.

The genes are TRBV6-6 and TRBJ1-2, with D possibly being TRBD1 (5 bases). The ends were cut back, 2 bases at V and 4 bases at J, with 8 bases in the middle. There are 13 residues in the CDR3. Germline V gene lookup returns CDR1 MNHNY and CDR2 SVGAGI (reference sequence). The CDR3 here is CASSYGAVYGYTF. CDR3 coding DNA: TGTGCCAGCAGTTACGGGGCGGTCTATGGCTACACCTTC.

This chain uses TRBV19 with TRBJ1-2; D might be TRBD1 (6 bases). Per the germline V gene, CDR1 is LNHDA and CDR2 is SQIVND (reference sequence). Trimming took 8 bases from V and 1 from J, leaving 17 bases between them. CDR3 size: 15 residues. For the CDR3, the DNA is TGTGCCAGTTGCCGGACCGGGACACTTAACTATGGCTACACCTTC. This encodes CASCRTGTLNYGYTF.

The genes are TRBV15 and TRBJ1-4; D gene ambiguous. The germline V gene has CDR1 LNHNV and CDR2 YYDKDF (reference sequence). The CDR3 runs to 16 residues. Trimming took 1 base from V and 4 from J, leaving 13 bases between them. The CDR3 spells CATSRVRGQVNEKLFF. CDR3 nucleotides: TGTGCCACCAGCAGAGTTCGTGGGCAAGTTAATGAAAAACTGTTTTTT.

The rearrangement uses TRBV7-9 and TRBJ2-2; 9 bases match TRBD2. The germline V gene has CDR1 SEHNR and CDR2 FQNEAQ (reference sequence). The CDR3 length is 14 residues. J gave up 7 bases and V 5 bases, and 5 bases lay outside the gene matches. This chain's CDR3 is CASSITSGYGELFF. In DNA, the CDR3 is TGTGCCAGCAGCATAACTAGCGGGTACGGGGAGCTGTTTTTT.

This clone occurred a few times. This chain uses TRBV7-9 with TRBJ1-4; tentative D call: TRBD1 (5 bases). CDR3 length: 13 amino acids. CDR1 is SEHNR, CDR2 FQNEAQ, per germline (reference sequence). V was cut by 9 bases and J by 2 bases, with 10 bases left in between. CDR3 nucleotides: TGTGCCAGTTCGGGGGGGACTAATGAAAAACTGTTTTTT. Translated, it gives CASSGGTNEKLFF.

The chain links TRBV5-4 to TRBJ1-3; 8 bases are shared with TRBD1. CDR3 length: 17 amino acids. V was pared by 4 bases and J by 4 bases, with 13 bases of the junction left unmatched. Looked up from germline, CDR1 is SGHNT and CDR2 is YYREEE (reference sequence). CDR3 in DNA: TGTGCCAGCAGCGTATCAATGGGACAGGAGGCGGGAAACACCATATATTTT. As protein: CASSVSMGQEAGNTIYF. Looking up the rest from reference TRBV5-4 and TRBJ1-3 gives the full variable domain: ETGVTQSPTHLIKTRGQQVTLRCSSQSGHNTVSWYQQALGQGPQFIFQYYREEENGRGNFPPRFSGLQFPNYSSELNVNALELDDSALYLCASSVSMGQEAGNTIYFGEGSWLTVV.

Concerning this clone: The germline gene is not matched at one end of the junction; a read error may be the cause. V gene TRBV7-7 combines with J gene TRBJ2-7; D remains unclear. The CDR3 covers 14 residues. Germline CDR1 SSHAT, CDR2 FNYEAQ (reference sequence). Here the CDR3 reads CASSLTGKGSEQYF. The CDR3, as DNA: TGTGCTAGCAGCTTGACGGGTAAAGGATCCGAGCAGTACTTC.

CDR3 region: CASSLRAVSTDTQYF. CDR3 DNA sequence: TGTGCCAGCAGCTTACGAGCGGTTAGCACAGATACGCAGTATTTT. This chain joins TRBV7-8 and TRBJ2-3, with D perhaps TRBD2 (5 bases). Germline assignment: CDR1 SGHVS and CDR2 FQNEAQ. V was pared by 2 bases and J by 0 bases, with 9 bases between. This CDR3 has 15 amino acids.

This sequence joins TRBV7-2 and TRBJ1-1; D gene uncertain. Per the germline V gene, CDR1 is SGHTA and CDR2 is FQGNSA. This CDR3 contains 15 residues. Trimming stripped 2 bases from V and 4 bases from J, with 14 bases between. This CDR3 is CASSLFGIRVTEAFF. CDR3 nucleotides: TGTGCCAGCAGCTTATTCGGGATCCGAGTCACTGAAGCTTTCTTT.

The genes are TRBV5-1 and TRBJ1-1; possible D gene TRBD1, 5 bases. Germline V lookup: CDR1 SGHRS, CDR2 YFSETQ. V lost 7 bases to trimming and J lost 3 bases, with 16 bases between them. The CDR3 length is 14 residues. The CDR3 nucleotides read TGCGCCAGCGCAAGGGGTGGTGGAGACACTGAAGCTTTCTTT. Amino acid sequence: CASARGGGDTEAFF.

The V gene is TRBV7-9, the J gene TRBJ2-7; TRBD2 aligns across 12 bases. The CDR3 has 14 amino acids. With V trimmed by 8 bases and J by 1 base, 3 bases remained unmatched. The V gene's germline CDR1 is SEHNR and CDR2 FQNEAQ (reference sequence). The CDR3 loop is CASGTSGGSYEQYF. In nucleotides, the CDR3 is TGTGCCAGCGGCACTAGCGGGGGGTCCTACGAGCAGTACTTC.

The rearrangement links TRBV28 to TRBJ2-1, with a weak D call TRBD2 (6 bases). The length of the CDR3 is 14 residues. In germline, CDR1 is MDHEN, CDR2 SYDVKM. V lost 5 bases and J lost 3, with 11 bases in between. As DNA, the CDR3 is TGTGCCAGCAGTGCGGGGTTGTACTACAATGAGCAGTTCTTC. Protein: CASSAGLYYNEQFF.

This chain links TRBV15 with TRBJ1-5; D is unresolved. Trimming shortened V by 4 bases and J by 6 bases, and 10 bases separated the two germline ends. This CDR3 is 13 amino acids long. The germline gives CDR1 LNHNV, CDR2 YYDKDF (reference sequence). DNA of the CDR3: TGTGCCACCAGCACCCGAGCTAGTCAGCCCCAGCATTTT. It is translated as CATSTRASQPQHF.

The chain uses TRBV10-1 and TRBJ2-3; the D gene is possibly TRBD2 (6 bases). The V gene lost 6 bases and the J gene lost 2 bases, with 15 bases spanning the gap. CDR1 WNHNN and CDR2 SYGVQD come from the germline V gene (reference sequence). The CDR3 contains 15 residues. In nucleotides, the CDR3 is TGCGCCAGCAGCTCCGGTAGCGGCCCCACAGATACGCAGTATTTT. Its translation: CASSSGSGPTDTQYF.

This chain connects TRBV6-5 to TRBJ2-1; maybe TRBD1 (6 bases). The germline gives CDR1 MNHEY, CDR2 SVGAGI. This CDR3 is built from 11 residues. The V gene lost 6 bases and the J gene lost 8 bases, with 8 bases spanning the gap. CDR3 nucleotide sequence: TGTGCCAGCAGAACAGGGTATGAGCAGTTCTTC. This translates into CASRTGYEQFF.

The chain combines TRBV14 with TRBJ2-7, with 9 nucleotides matching TRBD2. Germline values: CDR1 SGHDN, CDR2 FVKESK. The CDR3 is 15 amino acids. J was trimmed by 2 bases and V by 5 bases; bases with no gene match: 7. The CDR3 here is CASSKGGRGTYEQYF. For the CDR3, the DNA is TGTGCCAGCAGCAAGGGCGGGAGGGGTACCTACGAGCAGTACTTC.

This sequence joins TRBV9 and TRBJ2-1; the D is unclear. Looked up from germline, CDR1 is SGDLS and CDR2 is YYNGEE. The CDR3 covers 16 residues. The V end lost 4 bases, the J end lost 0 bases, and 14 bases lay between the germline ends. The CDR3 DNA is TGTGCCAGCAGCTCCAGTCTAGTTCCCTCCTACAATGAGCAGTTCTTC. It yields the protein CASSSSLVPSYNEQFF.

This clone showed up just once. The chain combines TRBV19 with TRBJ2-1, with 9 bases lining up with TRBD2. Germline loops: CDR1 LNHDA, CDR2 SQIVND (reference sequence). CDR3 length equals 15 residues. V lost 5 bases to trimming and J lost 8 bases; unmatched junction nucleotides: 10. CDR3 in DNA: TGTGCCAGTAGTGATGTAGCGGGAGCTCTCTATGAGCAGTTCTTC. This encodes CASSDVAGALYEQFF.

The CDR3 loop is CASMLLASYEQYF. The DNA for the CDR3 is TGTGCCAGCATGCTTCTAGCGTCCTACGAGCAGTACTTC. This chain links TRBV27 with TRBJ2-7, with D possibly TRBD2 on 6 matching bases. The CDR3 runs 13 residues. The germline CDR1 and CDR2 sequences are MNHEY and SMNVEV (reference sequence). The ends were cut back, 7 bases at V and 1 base at J, with 11 bases in the middle.